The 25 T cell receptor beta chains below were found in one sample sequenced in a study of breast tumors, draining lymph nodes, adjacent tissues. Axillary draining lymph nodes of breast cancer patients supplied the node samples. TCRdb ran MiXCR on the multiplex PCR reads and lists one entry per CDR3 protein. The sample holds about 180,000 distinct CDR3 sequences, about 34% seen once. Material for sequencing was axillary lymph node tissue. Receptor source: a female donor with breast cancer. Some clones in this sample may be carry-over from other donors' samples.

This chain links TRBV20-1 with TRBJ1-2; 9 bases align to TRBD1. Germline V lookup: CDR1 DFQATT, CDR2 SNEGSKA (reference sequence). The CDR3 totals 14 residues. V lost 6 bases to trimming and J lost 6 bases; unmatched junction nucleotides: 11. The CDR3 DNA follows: TGCAGTGCCCTAGCCCGGGACAGGGTCCATGGCTACACCTTC. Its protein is CSALARDRVHGYTF.

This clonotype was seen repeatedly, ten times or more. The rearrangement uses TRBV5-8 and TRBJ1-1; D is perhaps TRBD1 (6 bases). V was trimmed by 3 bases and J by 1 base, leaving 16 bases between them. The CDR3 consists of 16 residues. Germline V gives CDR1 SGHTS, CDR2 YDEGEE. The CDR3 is CASSSNRGQWNTEAFF. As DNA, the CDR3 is TGTGCCAGCAGCTCCAATCGGGGGCAATGGAACACTGAAGCTTTCTTT.

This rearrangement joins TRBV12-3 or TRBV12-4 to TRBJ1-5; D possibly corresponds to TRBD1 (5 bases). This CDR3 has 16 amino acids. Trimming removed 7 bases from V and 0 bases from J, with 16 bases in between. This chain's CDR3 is CASTLRTPYSNQPQHF. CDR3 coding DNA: TGTGCCAGCACCCTACGGACACCTTATAGCAATCAGCCCCAGCATTTT.

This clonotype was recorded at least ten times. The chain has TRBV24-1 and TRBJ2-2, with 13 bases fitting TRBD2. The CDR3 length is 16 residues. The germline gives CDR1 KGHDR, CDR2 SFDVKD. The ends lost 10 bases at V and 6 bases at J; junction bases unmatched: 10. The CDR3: CATQGLAGEGAGELFF. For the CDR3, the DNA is TGTGCCACGCAAGGACTAGCGGGAGAAGGGGCCGGGGAGCTGTTTTTT.

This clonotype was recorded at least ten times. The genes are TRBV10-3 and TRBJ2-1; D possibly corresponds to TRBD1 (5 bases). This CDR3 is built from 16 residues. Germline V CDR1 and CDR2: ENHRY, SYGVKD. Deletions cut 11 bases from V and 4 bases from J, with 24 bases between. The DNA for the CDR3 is TGTGCCCATCCGTGTCCGACAGATAGGGGTTACAATGAGCAGTTCTTC. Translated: CAHPCPTDRGYNEQFF.

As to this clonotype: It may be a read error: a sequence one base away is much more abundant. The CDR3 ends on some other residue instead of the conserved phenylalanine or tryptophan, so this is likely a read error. Here the CDR3 reads CASSRVTRGNYGYTC. Written as DNA, the CDR3 is TGTGCCAGCTCCCGAGTGACAAGGGGTAACTATGGCTACACCTGC. The V gene is TRBV6-1, the J gene TRBJ1-2; maybe TRBD1 (5 bases). CDR1 is MNHNS, CDR2 SASEGT, per germline. V shed 8 bases and J shed 1 base, with 17 bases lying between them. This CDR3 has 15 residues.

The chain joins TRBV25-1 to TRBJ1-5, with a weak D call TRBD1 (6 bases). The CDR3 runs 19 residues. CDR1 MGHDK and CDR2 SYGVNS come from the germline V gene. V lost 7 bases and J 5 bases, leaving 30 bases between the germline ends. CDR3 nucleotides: TGTGCCAGCACCTTAGGAATCGAGATAGGCCCAGGGGCCCATCAGCCCCAGCATTTT. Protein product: CASTLGIEIGPGAHQPQHF.

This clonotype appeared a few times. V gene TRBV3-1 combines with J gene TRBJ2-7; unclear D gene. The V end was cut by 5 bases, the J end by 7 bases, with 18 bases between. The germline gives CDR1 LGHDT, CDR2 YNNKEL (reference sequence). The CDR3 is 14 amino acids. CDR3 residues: CASSSRVGLVEQYF. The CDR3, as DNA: TGTGCCAGCAGCTCTCGGGTCGGGCTTGTGGAGCAGTACTTC.

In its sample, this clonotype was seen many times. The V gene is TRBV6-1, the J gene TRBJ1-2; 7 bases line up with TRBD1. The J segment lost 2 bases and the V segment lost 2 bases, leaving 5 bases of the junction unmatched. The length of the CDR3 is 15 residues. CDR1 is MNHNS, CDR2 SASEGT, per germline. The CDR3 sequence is CASSENKGQNYGYTF. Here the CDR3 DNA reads TGTGCCAGCAGTGAAAATAAGGGACAGAACTATGGCTACACCTTC.

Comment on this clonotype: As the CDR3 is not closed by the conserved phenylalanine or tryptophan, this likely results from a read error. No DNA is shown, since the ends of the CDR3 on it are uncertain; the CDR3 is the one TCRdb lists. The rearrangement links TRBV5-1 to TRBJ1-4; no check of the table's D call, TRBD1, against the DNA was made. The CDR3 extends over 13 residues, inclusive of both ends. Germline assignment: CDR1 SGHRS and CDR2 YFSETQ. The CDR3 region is CASSFDGTGLMVV.

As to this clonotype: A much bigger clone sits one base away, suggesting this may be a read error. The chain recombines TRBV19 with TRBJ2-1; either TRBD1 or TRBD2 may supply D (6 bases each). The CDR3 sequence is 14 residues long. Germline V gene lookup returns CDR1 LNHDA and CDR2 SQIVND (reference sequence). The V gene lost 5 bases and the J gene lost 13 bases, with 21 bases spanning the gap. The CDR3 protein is CASSYGTRGNIQFF. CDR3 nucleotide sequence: TGTGCCAGTAGTTATGGGACACGCGGGAACATTCAGTTCTTC.

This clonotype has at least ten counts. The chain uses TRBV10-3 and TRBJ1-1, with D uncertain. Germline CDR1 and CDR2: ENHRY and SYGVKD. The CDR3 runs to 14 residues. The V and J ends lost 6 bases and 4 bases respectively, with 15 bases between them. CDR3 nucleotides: TGTGCCATCAGGCACACAGCCGAGGGCACTGAAGCTTTCTTT. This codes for CAIRHTAEGTEAFF.

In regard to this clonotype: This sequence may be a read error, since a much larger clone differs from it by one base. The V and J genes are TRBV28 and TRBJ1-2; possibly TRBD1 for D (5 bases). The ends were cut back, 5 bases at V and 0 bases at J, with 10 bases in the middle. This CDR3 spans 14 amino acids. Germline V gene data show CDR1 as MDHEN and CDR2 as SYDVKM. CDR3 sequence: CASSILGANYGYTF. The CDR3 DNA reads TGTGCCAGCAGTATTCTGGGGGCTAACTATGGCTACACCTTC.

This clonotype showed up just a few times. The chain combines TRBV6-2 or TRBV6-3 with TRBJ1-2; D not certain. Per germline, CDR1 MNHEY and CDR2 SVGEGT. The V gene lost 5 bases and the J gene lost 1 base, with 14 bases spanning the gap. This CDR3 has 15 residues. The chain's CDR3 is CASSHQRTVNYGYTF. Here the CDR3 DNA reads TGTGCCAGCAGTCACCAACGTACAGTTAACTATGGCTACACCTTC.

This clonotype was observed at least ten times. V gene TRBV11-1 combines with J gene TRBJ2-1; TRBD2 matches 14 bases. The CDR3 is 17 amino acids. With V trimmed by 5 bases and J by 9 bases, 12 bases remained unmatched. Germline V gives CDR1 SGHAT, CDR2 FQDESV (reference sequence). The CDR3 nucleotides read TGTGCCAGCAGCCACAAGGGACTAGCGGGAGTAGGTGGTGAGCAGTTCTTC. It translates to CASSHKGLAGVGGEQFF.

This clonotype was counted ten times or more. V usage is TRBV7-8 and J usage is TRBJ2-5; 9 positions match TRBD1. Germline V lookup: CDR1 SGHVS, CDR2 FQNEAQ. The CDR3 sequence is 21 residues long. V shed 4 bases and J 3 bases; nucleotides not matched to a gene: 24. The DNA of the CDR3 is TGTGCCAGCAGCTCGGCGCCATATAAGGTCTATCGGGACAGGGAAAAAGAGACCCAGTACTTC. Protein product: CASSSAPYKVYRDREKETQYF.

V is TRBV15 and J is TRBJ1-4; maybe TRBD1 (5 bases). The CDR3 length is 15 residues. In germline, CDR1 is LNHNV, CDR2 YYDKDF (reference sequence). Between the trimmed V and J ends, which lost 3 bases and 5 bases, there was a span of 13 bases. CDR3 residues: CATSSRAGRNEKLFF. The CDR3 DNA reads TGTGCCACCAGCAGTAGAGCGGGACGGAATGAAAAACTGTTTTTT.

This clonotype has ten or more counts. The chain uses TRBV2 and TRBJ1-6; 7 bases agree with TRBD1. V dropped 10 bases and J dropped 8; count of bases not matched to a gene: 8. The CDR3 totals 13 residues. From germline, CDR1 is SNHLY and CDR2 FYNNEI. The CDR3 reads CANNDRAHSPLHF. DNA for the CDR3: TGTGCCAACAATGACAGGGCCCATTCACCCCTCCACTTT. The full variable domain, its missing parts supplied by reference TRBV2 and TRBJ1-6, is EPEVTQTPSHQVTQMGQEVILRCVPISNHLYFYWYRQILGQKVEFLVSFYNNEISEKSEIFDDQFSVERPDGSNFTLKIRSTKLEDSAMYFCANNDRAHSPLHFGNGTRLTVT.

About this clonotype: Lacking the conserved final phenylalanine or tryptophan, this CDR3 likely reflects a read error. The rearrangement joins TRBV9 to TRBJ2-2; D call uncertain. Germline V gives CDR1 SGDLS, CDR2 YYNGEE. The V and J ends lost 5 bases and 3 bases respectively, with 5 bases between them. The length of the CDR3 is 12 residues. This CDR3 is CASSFYTGELFS. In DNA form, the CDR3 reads TGTGCCAGCAGTTTCTACACCGGGGAGCTGTTTTCT.

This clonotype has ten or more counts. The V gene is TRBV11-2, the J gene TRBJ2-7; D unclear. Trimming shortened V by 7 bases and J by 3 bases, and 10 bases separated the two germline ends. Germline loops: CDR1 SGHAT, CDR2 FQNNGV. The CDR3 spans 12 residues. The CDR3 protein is CASTRVHYEQYF. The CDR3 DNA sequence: TGTGCCAGCACCCGCGTTCACTACGAGCAGTACTTC.

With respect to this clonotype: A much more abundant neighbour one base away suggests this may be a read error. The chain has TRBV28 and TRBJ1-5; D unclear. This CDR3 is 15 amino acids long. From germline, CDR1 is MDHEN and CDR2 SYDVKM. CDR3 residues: CTSSLLGGSNQPQHF. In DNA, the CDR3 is TGTACCAGCAGTTTATTGGGCGGTAGCAATCAGCCCCAGCATTTT.

The CDR3 region has the DNA TGTGCCAGCACTTACACCGGGGAGCTGTTTTTT. Its translation: CASTYTGELFF. The chain carries TRBV12-3 or TRBV12-4 and TRBJ2-2; unclear D gene. The CDR3 extends over 11 amino acids. Trimming cost V 7 bases and J 3 bases, with 3 bases left between them.

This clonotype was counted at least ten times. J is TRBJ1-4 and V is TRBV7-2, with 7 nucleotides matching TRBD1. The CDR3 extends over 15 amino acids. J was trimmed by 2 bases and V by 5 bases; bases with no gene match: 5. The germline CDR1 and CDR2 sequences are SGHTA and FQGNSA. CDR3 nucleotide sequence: TGTGCCAGCAGCGTCTACAGGGGCACTAATGAAAAACTGTTTTTT. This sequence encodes CASSVYRGTNEKLFF. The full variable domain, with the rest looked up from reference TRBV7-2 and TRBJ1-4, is GAGVSQSPSNKVTEKGKDVELRCDPISGHTALYWYRQSLGQGLEFLIYFQGNSAPDKSGLPSDRFSAERTGGSVSTLTIQRTQQEDSAVYLCASSVYRGTNEKLFFGSGTQLSVL.

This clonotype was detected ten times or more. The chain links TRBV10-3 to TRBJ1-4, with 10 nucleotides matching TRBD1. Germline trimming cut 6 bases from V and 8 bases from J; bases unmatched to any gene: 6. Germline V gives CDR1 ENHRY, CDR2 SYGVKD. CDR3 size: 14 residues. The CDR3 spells CAISAGTGDEKLFF. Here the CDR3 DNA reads TGTGCCATCAGCGCCGGGACAGGGGACGAAAAACTGTTTTTT.

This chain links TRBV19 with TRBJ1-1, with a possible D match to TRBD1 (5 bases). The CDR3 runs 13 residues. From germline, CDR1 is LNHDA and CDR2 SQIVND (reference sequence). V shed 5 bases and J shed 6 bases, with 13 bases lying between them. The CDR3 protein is CASSLMAGAEAFF. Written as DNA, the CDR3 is TGTGCCAGTAGTCTTATGGCGGGGGCTGAAGCTTTCTTT.